This note documents a single T cell receptor (beta chain) sequence. V was clipped by 5 bases and J by 5 bases; unmatched bases: 9. Germline V gene lookup returns CDR1 LNHDA and CDR2 SQIVND (reference sequence). The CDR3 runs 15 residues. These data belong to a study of Ad26.COV2.S vaccination and SARS-CoV-2 variants. Method: immunoSEQ multiplex PCR; TCRdb's copy keeps in-frame clones and lacks some. This table has about 320,000 clones, around 84% appearing once. The treatment: approximately 18 received Ad26.COV2.S at low or high dose, single or two shots; five or six received placebo; per-sample allocation not given. Each sample was drawn 63 days after the first injection (of vaccine or placebo). The donor's status was that of an adult aged 18-55 years in Boston. Its platform was an Ad26 vector, and its expressed antigen was Wuhan-strain SARS-CoV-2 spike.

The origin of this receptor is a person aged 18-60 years who received the Ad26.COV2.S COVID-19 vaccine or a placebo. Sequencing was performed on peripheral blood, taken in a trial of Ad26.COV2.S vaccine versus placebo. The genes are TRBV19 and TRBJ2-7; TRBD2 matches 10 bases. In DNA, the CDR3 is TGTGCCAGTAGTTCCTCCACTAGCGGGGTCGACGAGCAGTACTTC. Residues: CASSSSTSGVDEQYF. Combining the CDR3 with reference TRBV19 and TRBJ2-7 gives the whole variable domain DGGITQSPKYLFRKEGQNVTLSCEQNLNHDAMYWYRQDPGQGLRLIYYSQIVNDFQKGDIAEGYSVSREKKESFPLTVTSAQKNPTAFYLCASSSSTSGVDEQYFGPGTRLTVT.